This T cell receptor beta chain was sequenced for a study of T cell responses to AZD1222 COVID-19 vaccine. Sequenced by immunoSEQ multiplex PCR; TCRdb stores in-frame clones only, minus some. The sample consists of fewer than 200,000 clones, roughly 94% of them appearing once. The CDR3 sequence is 13 residues long. V lost 3 bases and J lost 0, with 5 bases in between. The germline V gene has CDR1 LNHDA and CDR2 SQIVND (reference sequence). The material was peripheral blood, obtained 28 days after the second AZD1222 dose. This rearrangement joins TRBV19 to TRBJ1-1; D uncertain. This TCR derives from an adult who received the AZD1222 COVID-19 vaccine. The CDR3 is CASSMGMNTEAFF. DNA of the CDR3: TGTGCCAGTAGTATGGGGATGAACACTGAAGCTTTCTTT.